What follows are 7 T cell receptor beta chains derived from one specimen sequenced in a study of cytomegalovirus exposure and HLA in healthy donors. It was with 60 Vbeta and 13 Jbeta primers that the PCR ran. Here immunoSEQ multiplex PCR was the method, and the copy in TCRdb shows in-frame clones only, minus some. The table includes 200,000 to 250,000 clones, approximately 68% detected once. Material: PBMCs. These receptors were collected from a woman aged 25-40 years in good health and CMV-seronegative.

The J gene is TRBJ2-7, the V gene TRBV11-2, with D perhaps TRBD2 (6 bases). The ends were cut back, 5 bases at V and 4 bases at J, with 18 bases in the middle. Germline assignment: CDR1 SGHAT and CDR2 FQNNGV. The CDR3 contains 15 residues. The CDR3 DNA follows: TGTGCCAGCAGCATCATAACGGGAGTGTGGTACGAGCAGTACTTC. It is translated as CASSIITGVWYEQYF.

The chain couples TRBV29-1 to TRBJ1-4; 11 nucleotides align to TRBD1. There are 17 residues in the CDR3. Germline CDR1 is SQVTM and CDR2 is ANQGSEA. Losses at the gene ends were 6 bases for V and 5 bases for J; bases not matched to a gene: 14. CDR3 bases: TGCAGCGTCGGAGGCGGCGGGACAGGGGGGTCAAATGAAAAACTGTTTTTT. This translates into CSVGGGGTGGSNEKLFF.

The CDR3 here is CASSVLEEKGGGYTF. DNA for the CDR3: TGTGCCAGCAGCGTCTTGGAGGAGAAGGGTGGGGGCTACACCTTC. The chain has TRBV5-4 and TRBJ1-2, with no clear D. Germline V lookup: CDR1 SGHNT, CDR2 YYREEE (reference sequence). The CDR3 spans 15 residues. Trimming cost V 4 bases and J 8 bases, with 21 bases left between them.

The chain is built from TRBV9 and TRBJ1-1, with D possibly being TRBD1 (5 bases). From germline, CDR1 is SGDLS and CDR2 YYNGEE. CDR3 size: 15 residues. V was cut by 3 bases and J by 2 bases, with 14 bases left in between. The CDR3 DNA sequence: TGTGCCAGCAGCGGAGATGACAGTACCAACACTGAAGCTTTCTTT. This gives the protein CASSGDDSTNTEAFF.

The rearrangement uses TRBV5-4 and TRBJ1-2, with D possibly matching TRBD1 (5 bases). This CDR3 spans 13 amino acids. The V end lost 1 base, the J end lost 6 bases, and 10 bases lay between the germline ends. In germline, CDR1 is SGHNT, CDR2 YYREEE (reference sequence). CDR3 protein: CASSLYTTDGYTF. The CDR3 coding sequence is TGTGCCAGCAGCTTGTACACGACAGATGGCTACACCTTC.

The rearrangement uses TRBV7-9 and TRBJ2-1, with 11 bases lining up with TRBD2. J lost 9 bases, V lost 5 bases, and 12 bases had no gene match. Germline CDR1 is SEHNR and CDR2 is FQNEAQ (reference sequence). The CDR3 is made up of 16 amino acids. This chain's CDR3 is CASSTTTSGSKGEQFF. DNA for the CDR3: TGTGCCAGCAGCACGACCACTAGCGGGAGTAAAGGTGAGCAGTTCTTC.

This clone was counted a few times. The chain joins TRBV30 to TRBJ1-2, with 9 bases lining up with TRBD1. V trimming: 4 bases; J trimming: 5 bases; junction bases outside the gene matches: 8. The CDR3 runs 14 residues. CDR1 and CDR2 from the germline V gene are GTSNPN and SVGIG (reference sequence). The CDR3 sequence is CAWKADRGPYGYTF. The CDR3 region has the DNA TGTGCCTGGAAAGCGGACAGGGGACCTTATGGCTACACCTTC.